Here is one TCR beta chain with its context. No antigen is known for it. The data stem from a study of T cells after posttransplantation cyclophosphamide. Data came from immunoSEQ multiplex PCR; TCRdb stores just in-frame clones and leaves some out. The repertoire holds more than 20,000 clones, around 91% seen once, with under 2% in the top ten. Notes on the study in general: TRB clonality was highly associated with recipient CMV seropositivity and reactivation. Later blood repertoires were often dominated by clones from the donor CD8+ memory compartment. TRB overlap between skin or GI tissue T cells and blood was limited.

The V segment lost 1 base and the J segment 2 bases; nucleotides outside the gene matches: 1. CDR1 and CDR2 from the germline V gene are SQVTM and ANQGSEA. The CDR3 sequence is 15 residues long. Control samples came 1 year after myeloablative marrow transplants with methotrexate plus calcineurin inhibitor. V usage is TRBV29-1 and J usage is TRBJ2-6; 8 nucleotides align to TRBD1. Specimen: PBMCs, collected approximately twelve months after allogeneic stem cell transplant with calcineurin inhibitor and methotrexate. The source of this sequence is a female patient aged 25-39 years who received an allogeneic stem cell transplant from an unrelated donor, was CMV-positive, and had acute and chronic GVHD. Certain T cells may be donor cells from the graft. The CDR3 coding sequence is TGCAGCGTTGAAGTCAGGGGGCCTGGGGCCAACGTCCTGACTTTC. This sequence encodes CSVEVRGPGANVLTF.